The clone carrying this TCR beta chain was seen ten or more times. Its antigen is not identified. The V end lost 4 bases, the J end lost 2 bases, and 14 bases lay between the germline ends. From germline, CDR1 is SEHNR and CDR2 FQNEAQ (reference sequence). The CDR3 extends over 15 amino acids. This entry belongs to a study of T cell repertoires in cytomegalovirus infection. TCRdb used MiXCR to reprocess the reads, holding one entry per CDR3 protein. The table has roughly 990,000 distinct CDR3 sequences, roughly 30% seen once. The V gene is TRBV7-9, the J gene TRBJ1-1; D is possibly TRBD1 (5 bases). Material: cultured CD8+ T cells from PBMCs, obtained from culture after CMV antigen stimulation. The clonotype was recovered from a human donor in good health (CMV status not recorded). Some clones in this sample may be carry-over from other donors' samples. The CDR3: CASSWTRGENTEAFF. CDR3 sequence (DNA): TGTGCCAGCAGCTGGACTAGGGGTGAAAACACTGAAGCTTTCTTT.